Sequencing of this T cell receptor beta chain was carried out in a study of blood T cell repertoires in COVID-19. Overall study: COVID-19 samples from acute and convalescent phases originated in the United States, Italy and Spain. PBMCs, B-cell-depleted T cells, or T cells provided the cDNA or gDNA that made up the material.

V gave up 0 bases and J gave up 2 bases; unmatched junction bases: 5. There are 17 residues in the CDR3. Looked up from germline, CDR1 is SGHAT and CDR2 is FQNNGV. Original handling: Reference gene primers were amplified, and this amplification served to estimate nucleated cell counts. Assay used: immunoSEQ multiplex PCR; TCRdb lists only in-frame clones, some missing. V, J and clone size reflect that table, while D and trimming were determined from the DNA. The sample gives about 280,000 clones, more than 75% of which show up once; 2% to 2.5% is in the top ten. The source is a young woman who had recovered from COVID-19. The V and J genes are TRBV11-2 and TRBJ2-3; TRBD1 matches at 10 bases. Material: peripheral blood. The CDR3 protein is CASSLERTGGITDTQYF. The CDR3 region has the DNA TGTGCCAGCAGCTTAGAAAGGACAGGGGGAATCACAGATACGCAGTATTTT.